What follows describes a single TCR beta chain. Its recognized antigen is unknown. There are no base qualities to consult, and no much larger clone falls within one base. This sample is drawn from a study of chemoradiotherapy in HPV16-positive cancers (dated by TCRdb to between 2020 and 2023). Regarding the complete study: Using functional T-cell assays on cells from a couple of HPV16-positive patients, the researchers defined candidate HPV-specific T-cell clones and common TCR motifs. Whether T-cell immunity against the HPV oncoproteins E6 and E7 changes during chemoradiotherapy and whether survival is affected by this immunity were examined in the study. TCR repertoires from roughly 93 patients with HPV-related cancers were then used to track the candidate HPV-specific TCRs and motifs.

Relative to germline, V is 6 bases shorter and J is 3 bases shorter, with 11 bases between their ends. The CDR3 runs 13 residues from the cysteine to the phenylalanine. Solely the CDR3 DNA is kept, with 39 bases framed from the first base. Per the germline V gene, SNHLY is the CDR1 and FYNNEI is the CDR2. Repertoires were sampled multiple times during chemoradiotherapy, which allowed clonal expansion in the tumor microenvironment to be followed. Receptors were amplified or captured by the immunoSEQ multiplex PCR assay. TCRdb took over this immuneACCESS table, retaining in-frame rearrangements with V and J assigned. Such tables are incomplete; in checked studies, under half of the missing clones stem from an unresolved V gene, and the remainder is unexplained. Across this sample there are some 12,000 clones, with roughly 89% seen only once. Jointly, the top ten make up around 2.8% of the sample. The investigation overall reported the following: Only a couple of HPV16-positive patients were used to derive the functional definition of HPV-specific T cells, and the survival association was reported for HPV16-positive patients. Expansion of candidate HPV-specific clones and E7-related TCR motifs was observed in the tumor microenvironment during treatment, whereas no such expansion was observed for non-HPV-specific T cells. In HPV16-positive patients, expansion of HPV-responsive T cells during chemoradiotherapy was found to be associated with improved recurrence-free survival.

The TCR comes from a human donor with HPV-associated anogenital cancer. This sample was obtained from a patient who underwent chemoradiotherapy. The chain couples TRBV2 to TRBJ1-2, with the D gene uncertain. DNA sequence: TGTGCCAGCAGAATCCACGGTGACTATGGCTACACCTTC. This codes for CASRIHGDYGYTF.